This T cell receptor beta chain was observed in a study of blood T cell repertoires in COVID-19. The CDR3 spans 21 residues. CDR1 and CDR2 (germline): MNHNY, SVGAGI (reference sequence). Trimming removed 6 bases from V and 3 bases from J, with 36 bases in between. Original processing notes: Amplification of reference gene primers provided the estimated nucleated cell counts. Generated by immunoSEQ multiplex PCR, the TCRdb table keeps only in-frame clones and is missing some. V and J calls and clone size are as listed in that table; D and trimming were resolved from the DNA. The sample has 230,000 or so clones, around 80% seen once.

This sequence was found in a man aged 25-40 years with active or convalescent COVID-19. The sample taken for sequencing was peripheral blood. The V call is TRBV6-6, the J call TRBJ2-7, with D maybe TRBD1 (5 bases). The CDR3: CASSRRSDSSVSRVMGYEQYF. The CDR3 DNA follows: TGTGCCAGCAGCCGCCGAAGCGACTCCTCGGTTTCCAGGGTAATGGGCTACGAGCAGTACTTC.